Shown below are 18 T cell receptor beta chains from a single sample sequenced in a study of beta chain features in type 1 diabetes. Broader study findings: Shortening that was moderate but significant affected the TCRB CDR3s of Type 1 diabetes patients in all four CD4+ subsets.

Investigators reverse transcribed all isolated RNA, so they sequenced expressed TCRB transcripts. This table comes from immunoSEQ multiplex PCR, and its TCRdb copy is limited to in-frame clones, with some not included. The data show around 180,000 clones, under 9.5% seen once. For these receptors, no antigen is known. Sequencing input: central memory CD4+ T cells from blood. The receptors were sampled from a man between 18 and 29 years old with type 1 diabetes.

This clone has a handful of counts. The V call is TRBV11-2, the J call TRBJ2-1, with D perhaps matching TRBD2 (6 bases). Germline V gene data show CDR1 as SGHAT and CDR2 as FQNNGV. This CDR3 has 14 amino acids. The V end lost 5 bases, the J end lost 10 bases, and 18 bases lay between the germline ends. The DNA of the CDR3 is TGTGCCAGCAGCCCGAGACTAGGCACCCAAGAGCAGTTCTTC. As protein: CASSPRLGTQEQFF.

This chain joins TRBV28 and TRBJ2-7, with D possibly being TRBD2 (5 bases). Trimming took off 5 bases at V and 3 bases at J, with 8 bases between the two ends. Germline V gene lookup returns CDR1 MDHEN and CDR2 SYDVKM. The CDR3 is 12 amino acids. The CDR3 sequence: CASSVGSYEQYF. The DNA for the CDR3 is TGTGCCAGCAGTGTGGGGAGCTACGAGCAGTACTTC.

The CDR3 DNA is TGTGCCACCAGCAGGGACTATGGACCGGCCAAAAACATTCAGTACTTC. This translates into CATSRDYGPAKNIQYF. V gene TRBV15 combines with J gene TRBJ2-4; a weak D match, TRBD2 (6 bases). Germline V lookup: CDR1 LNHNV, CDR2 YYDKDF (reference sequence). Trimming removed 3 bases from V and 1 base from J, with 13 bases in between. The CDR3 spans 16 residues.

The CDR3 DNA follows: TGTGCCAGCAGCCTTAGCGGGGGGGCGGATGAGCAGTTCTTC. It is translated as CASSLSGGADEQFF. The chain employs TRBV7-2 and TRBJ2-1; TRBD2 matches at 11 bases. Germline trimming cut 5 bases from V and 8 bases from J; bases unmatched to any gene: 5. Germline CDR1 is SGHTA and CDR2 is FQGNSA. The CDR3 has 14 residues.

The chain employs TRBV7-2 and TRBJ2-1, with 13 positions matching TRBD2. CDR1 SGHTA and CDR2 FQGNSA come from the germline V gene. J was trimmed by 6 bases and V by 4 bases; bases with no gene match: 3. The CDR3 covers 15 residues. As DNA, the CDR3 is TGTGCCAGCAGCTCGGGACTAGCGGGATCCAATGAGCAGTTCTTC. It translates to CASSSGLAGSNEQFF.

There are a few counts of this clone. The rearrangement links TRBV5-6 to TRBJ1-4; the D gene is possibly TRBD1 (6 bases). The germline gives CDR1 SGHDT, CDR2 YYEEEE. This CDR3 region has 14 residues. The ends were cut back, 1 base at V and 8 bases at J, with 12 bases in the middle. The CDR3 region has the DNA TGTGCCAGCAGCTTGACAGGGTTGCGAGAAAAACTGTTTTTT. Encoded protein: CASSLTGLREKLFF.

The V gene is TRBV25-1, the J gene TRBJ2-5, with TRBD2 identical over 10 bases. Trimming at V came to 4 bases and at J to 5 bases, leaving 7 bases not matched to a gene. Germline V lookup: CDR1 MGHDK, CDR2 SYGVNS. This CDR3 contains 15 residues. The CDR3, as DNA: TGTGCCAGCAGTGGAAGCGGGAGGGCTTATGAGACCCAGTACTTC. It specifies CASSGSGRAYETQYF.

The chain recombines TRBV5-1 with TRBJ2-1, with TRBD2 as a possible D gene (6 bases). The CDR3 sequence is 13 residues long. Germline V lookup: CDR1 SGHRS, CDR2 YFSETQ. Trimming left V 5 bases short and J 5 bases short, with 11 bases between. The CDR3 bases are TGCGCCAGCAGGACGGGACTGGACAATGAGCAGTTCTTC. Translated, it gives CASRTGLDNEQFF.

CDR3 loop: CASSLRLAGDGKQYF. CDR3 nucleotides: TGTGCCAGCAGCCTCCGACTAGCGGGGGATGGTAAGCAGTACTTC. V is TRBV7-9 and J is TRBJ2-7; 12 bases are a match to TRBD2. The J segment lost 8 bases and the V segment lost 5 bases, leaving 10 bases of the junction unmatched. The CDR3 spans 15 residues. Germline-derived CDR1 and CDR2 are SEHNR and FQNEAQ (reference sequence).

The chain links TRBV5-1 to TRBJ2-1; TRBD1 agrees at 9 bases. The germline gives CDR1 SGHRS, CDR2 YFSETQ. V dropped 4 bases and J dropped 7; count of bases not matched to a gene: 12. The CDR3 extends over 16 amino acids. CDR3 amino acids: CASSRTGTGLGNEQFF. The CDR3 coding sequence is TGCGCCAGCAGCCGCACCGGGACAGGGTTAGGAAATGAGCAGTTCTTC. The full variable domain, completed using reference TRBV5-1 and TRBJ2-1, is KAGVTQTPRYLIKTRGQQVTLSCSPISGHRSVSWYQQTPGQGLQFLFEYFSETQRNKGNFPGRFSGRQFSNSRSEMNVSTLELGDSALYLCASSRTGTGLGNEQFFGPGTRLTVL.

This clone appeared once. The chain employs TRBV9 and TRBJ2-1, with 9 bases aligning to TRBD2. The CDR3 is 16 amino acids. From germline, CDR1 is SGDLS and CDR2 YYNGEE. Unmatched junction bases numbered 10, after V lost 0 bases and J lost 9 bases. The CDR3: CASSVGVAGDIGEQFF. DNA of the CDR3: TGTGCCAGCAGCGTAGGGGTAGCGGGAGACATAGGTGAGCAGTTCTTC.

This clone was seen only a few times. The junction departs from germline at one end; a sequencing error may be responsible. The chain combines TRBV9 with TRBJ2-1; D may be TRBD1 (5 bases). CDR1 and CDR2 (germline): SGDLS, YYNGEE. CDR3 length: 14 residues. CDR3 residues: CASSFREIYDEQFF. In DNA, the CDR3 is TGTGCCAGCAGCTTCAGGGAAATCTACGATGAGCAGTTCTTC. The full variable domain, rest sourced from reference TRBV9 and TRBJ2-1, is DSGVTQTPKHLITATGQRVTLRCSPRSGDLSVYWYQQSLDQGLQFLIQYYNGEERAKGNILERFSAQQFPDLHSELNLSSLELGDSALYFCASSFREIYDEQFFGPGTRLTVL.

There are many counts of this clone. The V gene is TRBV20-1, the J gene TRBJ1-2; perhaps TRBD1 as D (6 bases). V lost 5 bases and J 4 bases, leaving 8 bases between the germline ends. The CDR3 covers 11 residues. Germline-derived CDR1 and CDR2 are DFQATT and SNEGSKA (reference sequence). In DNA, the CDR3 is TGCAGTGCTCGGACAGTCTATGGCTACACCTTC. This gives the protein CSARTVYGYTF.

The gene calls are TRBV10-3 and TRBJ2-7; TRBD2 agrees at 7 bases. The V gene end was trimmed by 4 bases and the J gene end by 3 bases; junction bases not matched to a gene: 9. The germline V gene has CDR1 ENHRY and CDR2 SYGVKD. This CDR3 is 15 amino acids long. The CDR3 is CAISGQAASGYEQYF. In nucleotides, the CDR3 is TGTGCCATCAGTGGTCAGGCGGCTAGCGGCTACGAGCAGTACTTC.

This clone was counted only a few times. V gene TRBV2 combines with J gene TRBJ2-1; TRBD2 agrees at 7 bases. CDR1 and CDR2 from the germline V gene are SNHLY and FYNNEI. CDR3 length: 12 amino acids. Germline trimming cut 6 bases from V and 10 bases from J; bases unmatched to any gene: 6. The CDR3 DNA sequence: TGTGCCAGCAGCGTACTAGCGCGGGAGCAGTTCTTC. Protein product: CASSVLAREQFF. The full variable domain, its missing parts supplied by reference TRBV2 and TRBJ2-1, is EPEVTQTPSHQVTQMGQEVILRCVPISNHLYFYWYRQILGQKVEFLVSFYNNEISEKSEIFDDQFSVERPDGSNFTLKIRSTKLEDSAMYFCASSVLAREQFFGPGTRLTVL.

This clone was detected only a few times. The V and J genes are TRBV6-5 and TRBJ1-1; possible D gene TRBD1, 5 bases. The length of the CDR3 is 12 residues. The germline V gene encodes CDR1 MNHEY and CDR2 SVGAGI. V was cut by 6 bases and J by 3 bases, with 8 bases left in between. CDR3 DNA: TGTGCCAGCAGCAGGGTGGACACTGAAGCTTTCTTT. Its protein is CASSRVDTEAFF.

CDR3 loop: CASGWDRWSYEQYF. The CDR3 DNA reads TGTGCCAGCGGGTGGGACAGGTGGTCCTACGAGCAGTACTTC. V usage is TRBV28 and J usage is TRBJ2-7; TRBD1 matches at 8 bases. J lost 1 base, V lost 8 bases, and 7 bases had no gene match. From germline, CDR1 is MDHEN and CDR2 SYDVKM. This CDR3 has 14 amino acids. Full variable domain (missing parts from reference TRBV28 and TRBJ2-7): DVKVTQSSRYLVKRTGEKVFLECVQDMDHENMFWYRQDPGLGLRLIYFSYDVKMKEKGDIPEGYSVSREKKERFSLILESASTNQTSMYLCASGWDRWSYEQYFGPGTRLTVT.

The rearrangement uses TRBV28 and TRBJ1-2; no definite D call. Germline lookup yields CDR1 MDHEN and CDR2 SYDVKM. The germline V and J ends were trimmed by 2 bases and 5 bases, with 9 bases remaining between them. CDR3 length: 13 residues. The CDR3: CASSLPVAYGYTF. CDR3 nucleotide sequence: TGTGCCAGCAGTTTACCGGTCGCATATGGCTACACCTTC.